This entry lists 30 T cell receptor beta chains sequenced from one sample in a study of technical replicates of blood from four donors. Libraries were prepared by immunoSEQ multiplex PCR; TCRdb keeps only in-frame clonotypes and omits some of them. The top ten clones hold about 0.24% of a sample with 85,000 to 100,000 clones, around 93% of them seen once. The sequencing input was T cells isolated from PBMCs. Receptors were obtained from a human donor in good health.

The rearrangement links TRBV4-1 to TRBJ2-1; 7 nucleotides line up with TRBD2. The CDR3 is 18 amino acids. The J segment lost 4 bases and the V segment lost 0 bases, leaving 12 bases of the junction unmatched. In germline, CDR1 is MGHRA, CDR2 YSYEKL. This chain's CDR3 is CASSQESLAEVSYNEQFF. The CDR3 DNA reads TGCGCCAGCAGCCAAGAGAGCCTAGCGGAGGTCTCATACAATGAGCAGTTCTTC.

A single count supports this clone. The genes are TRBV27 and TRBJ2-7, with 7 nucleotides matching TRBD2. Germline V gene data show CDR1 as MNHEY and CDR2 as SMNVEV (reference sequence). The CDR3 is 15 amino acids. V gave up 6 bases and J gave up 0 bases; unmatched junction bases: 8. This CDR3 is CASRSGGEGSYEQYF. DNA for the CDR3: TGTGCCAGCAGAAGCGGAGGGGAGGGCTCCTACGAGCAGTACTTC.

The chain links TRBV30 to TRBJ1-2; D gene unclear. The CDR3 is 11 residues long. Germline V lookup: CDR1 GTSNPN, CDR2 SVGIG (reference sequence). The V end lost 2 bases, the J end lost 7 bases, and 8 bases lay between the germline ends. Here the CDR3 DNA reads TGTGCCTGGAGTAGTTTAGTTGGCTACACCTTC. Its translation: CAWSSLVGYTF.

This chain uses TRBV29-1 with TRBJ1-1; a possible D gene is TRBD1 (5 bases). Germline V gives CDR1 SQVTM, CDR2 ANQGSEA. This CDR3 comprises 12 residues. Trimming stripped 8 bases from V and 4 bases from J, with 14 bases between. The CDR3 nucleotides are TGCAGCCCGGAGGGACTGAGCACTGAAGCTTTCTTT. This translates into CSPEGLSTEAFF.

The chain is built from TRBV7-3 and TRBJ1-1; D uncertain. The germline V gene encodes CDR1 SGHTA and CDR2 FQGTGA. This CDR3 contains 15 residues. Trimming removed 2 bases from V and 1 base from J, with 11 bases in between. The CDR3 is CASSLDGERNTEAFF. The CDR3 nucleotides read TGTGCCAGCAGCTTAGATGGGGAGCGGAACACTGAAGCTTTCTTT.

The chain carries TRBV19 and TRBJ2-1; D might be TRBD1 (6 bases). CDR3 length: 14 residues. Germline CDR1 is LNHDA and CDR2 is SQIVND (reference sequence). The ends were cut back, 5 bases at V and 11 bases at J, with 19 bases in the middle. CDR3 nucleotides: TGTGCCAGTAGTCTCGCCTCCGGGACACGCAAGCAGTTCTTC. Encoded protein: CASSLASGTRKQFF.

The gene calls are TRBV6-5 and TRBJ2-2, with D unclear. Between the trimmed V and J ends, which lost 3 bases and 6 bases, there was a span of 8 bases. The CDR3 loop spans 13 amino acids. Germline values: CDR1 MNHEY, CDR2 SVGAGI. This CDR3 is CASSYNTAGELFF. CDR3 nucleotide sequence: TGTGCCAGCAGTTATAACACCGCCGGGGAGCTGTTTTTT.

The CDR3 protein is CSVVGVRDYGYTF. CDR3 nucleotide sequence: TGCAGCGTTGTAGGGGTAAGGGATTATGGCTACACCTTC. The chain has TRBV29-1 and TRBJ1-2, with D possibly TRBD1 on 5 matching bases. The CDR3 totals 13 residues. V was pared by 4 bases and J by 5 bases, with 14 bases between. From germline, CDR1 is SQVTM and CDR2 ANQGSEA. Based on the CDR3 plus reference TRBV29-1 and TRBJ1-2, the full variable domain is SAVISQKPSRDICQRGTSLTIQCQVDSQVTMMFWYRQQPGQSLTLIATANQGSEATYESGFVIDKFPISRPNLTFSTLTVSNMSPEDSSIYLCSVVGVRDYGYTFGSGTRLTVV.

The gene calls are TRBV6-5 and TRBJ1-1; D gene unclear. Germline CDR1 MNHEY, CDR2 SVGAGI. The CDR3 contains 13 residues. V shed 4 bases and J shed 4 bases, with 10 bases lying between them. DNA of the CDR3: TGTGCCAGCAGTTTGGGCTCAGGCACTGAAGCTTTCTTT. It specifies CASSLGSGTEAFF.

The chain is built from TRBV25-1 and TRBJ1-4, with 7 bases that match TRBD1. The V gene end was trimmed by 2 bases and the J gene end by 1 base; junction bases not matched to a gene: 4. From germline, CDR1 is MGHDK and CDR2 SYGVNS. There are 16 residues in the CDR3. The CDR3 spells CASSELQGGTNEKLFF. The CDR3 nucleotides read TGTGCCAGCAGTGAACTTCAGGGGGGAACTAATGAAAAACTGTTTTTT.

This chain uses TRBV5-8 with TRBJ1-5, with 8 bases identical to TRBD1. Germline trimming cut 1 base from V and 3 bases from J; bases unmatched to any gene: 3. CDR3 length: 15 amino acids. Germline CDR1 SGHTS, CDR2 YDEGEE. This chain's CDR3 is CASSLPGQDNQPQHF. The CDR3 DNA reads as TGTGCCAGCAGCTTGCCGGGACAGGACAATCAGCCCCAGCATTTT.

The chain links TRBV27 to TRBJ2-7; weak D call: TRBD1 (5 bases). Deletions cut 5 bases from V and 1 base from J, with 9 bases between. The CDR3 totals 13 residues. From germline, CDR1 is MNHEY and CDR2 SMNVEV (reference sequence). As DNA, the CDR3 is TGTGCCAGCAGTCCAAAGGGGTCCTACGAGCAGTACTTC. Residues: CASSPKGSYEQYF.

The genes are TRBV9 and TRBJ1-2; 8 nucleotides match TRBD1. The CDR3 extends over 14 amino acids. The V gene end was trimmed by 2 bases and the J gene end by 7 bases; junction bases not matched to a gene: 7. The germline V gene has CDR1 SGDLS and CDR2 YYNGEE. DNA for the CDR3: TGTGCCAGCAGCGTGGACAGGGTAATCGGTGGCTACACCTTC. Its protein product is CASSVDRVIGGYTF.

This sequence joins TRBV10-2 and TRBJ2-7, with D unclear. Germline lookup yields CDR1 WSHSY and CDR2 SAAADI. This CDR3 has 15 amino acids. Trimming took off 2 bases at V and 0 bases at J, with 11 bases between the two ends. CDR3 protein: CASSEPGLFSYEQYF. CDR3 sequence (DNA): TGCGCCAGCAGTGAGCCCGGGTTATTCTCCTACGAGCAGTACTTC.

The CDR3 spells CASSLSTGGVEQYF. Here the CDR3 DNA reads TGTGCCAGCAGTTTATCTACGGGAGGGGTCGAGCAGTACTTC. This rearrangement joins TRBV27 to TRBJ2-7; 8 bases are shared with TRBD2. Germline V gene sequence: CDR1 MNHEY, CDR2 SMNVEV (reference sequence). This CDR3 spans 14 amino acids. Trimming took 0 bases from V and 6 from J; bases not matched to a gene: 4.

The chain has TRBV7-2 and TRBJ2-1; D gene ambiguous. The germline gives CDR1 SGHTA, CDR2 FQGNSA. Trimming stripped 4 bases from V and 0 bases from J, with 16 bases between. This CDR3 has 17 residues. The CDR3 reads CASSSALRHSSYNEQFF. In DNA, the CDR3 is TGTGCCAGCAGCTCCGCCCTCCGACACAGCTCCTACAATGAGCAGTTCTTC.

The chain couples TRBV10-3 to TRBJ2-5; the match to TRBD2 covers 10 bases. The CDR3 length is 15 residues. V was pared by 6 bases and J by 3 bases, with 7 bases of the junction left unmatched. Looked up from germline, CDR1 is ENHRY and CDR2 is SYGVKD. This CDR3 reads CAIRGGTSAKETQYF. The CDR3 nucleotides are TGTGCCATCAGAGGGGGGACTAGCGCTAAAGAGACCCAGTACTTC.

The V gene is TRBV2, the J gene TRBJ2-6; 7 nucleotides align to TRBD1. Trimming removed 7 bases from V and 0 bases from J; junction bases left unmatched: 3. Germline-derived CDR1 and CDR2 are SNHLY and FYNNEI. This CDR3 is built from 15 residues. DNA of the CDR3: TGTGCCAGCAAGACAGGGATCTCTGGGGCCAACGTCCTGACTTTC. Translating it yields CASKTGISGANVLTF.

The chain links TRBV5-6 to TRBJ2-7; TRBD1 might be the D (6 bases). Germline V gene data show CDR1 as SGHDT and CDR2 as YYEEEE. V dropped 4 bases and J dropped 2 bases, with 13 bases sitting between them. The CDR3 length is 14 residues. The CDR3 spells CASSPRDTTYEQYF. The CDR3, as DNA: TGTGCCAGCAGCCCCCGGGACACTACCTACGAGCAGTACTTC.

The rearrangement links TRBV4-2 to TRBJ2-6, with TRBD2 as a possible D gene (5 bases). Per germline, CDR1 LGHNA and CDR2 YNFKEQ. The CDR3 has 16 amino acids. Deletions cut 0 bases from V and 2 bases from J, with 8 bases between. The CDR3 here is CASSQDGGTGANVLTF. In DNA, the CDR3 is TGTGCCAGCAGCCAAGATGGAGGAACTGGGGCCAACGTCCTGACTTTC.

V is TRBV27 and J is TRBJ2-2, with a possible D match to TRBD2 (7 bases). The CDR3 contains 14 residues. The germline gives CDR1 MNHEY, CDR2 SMNVEV (reference sequence). The V end was cut by 2 bases, the J end by 5 bases, with 9 bases between. CDR3 loop: CASSLRGGTGELFF. In DNA form, the CDR3 reads TGTGCCAGCAGTTTAAGGGGGGGGACCGGGGAGCTGTTTTTT.

The chain uses TRBV27 and TRBJ2-5; 10 positions agree with TRBD2. V was clipped by 6 bases and J by 0 bases; unmatched bases: 1. The germline CDR1 and CDR2 sequences are MNHEY and SMNVEV (reference sequence). The CDR3 has 14 residues. The CDR3 loop is CASSTSGDQETQYF. For the CDR3, the DNA is TGTGCCAGCAGCACTAGCGGGGACCAAGAGACCCAGTACTTC.

V is TRBV7-9 and J is TRBJ1-2, with no clear D. CDR1 is SEHNR and CDR2 is FQNEAQ in the germline V gene (reference sequence). The ends were cut back, 1 base at V and 0 bases at J, with 9 bases in the middle. The CDR3 spans 15 residues. As DNA, the CDR3 is TGTGCCAGCAGCTTAGTTACAGATCCTAACTATGGCTACACCTTC. This sequence encodes CASSLVTDPNYGYTF.

The J gene is TRBJ1-4, the V gene TRBV5-1, with 10 positions matching TRBD1. The V gene end was trimmed by 4 bases and the J gene end by 7 bases; junction bases not matched to a gene: 10. The CDR3 runs 16 residues. Per the germline V gene, CDR1 is SGHRS and CDR2 is YFSETQ. The CDR3 DNA sequence: TGCGCCAGCAGCATTGGACAGGGGGTTTATTTTGAAAAACTGTTTTTT. It encodes CASSIGQGVYFEKLFF.

The chain is built from TRBV2 and TRBJ2-7; TRBD2 matches at 10 bases. Germline CDR1 and CDR2: SNHLY and FYNNEI. CDR3 length equals 17 residues. The V and J ends lost 0 bases and 6 bases, in that order; junction bases with no gene match: 11. CDR3 nucleotides: TGTGCCAGCAGTGAAGCTGCAATTACTAGCGGGATAGGCGAGCAGTACTTC. Protein sequence: CASSEAAITSGIGEQYF.

The rearrangement links TRBV10-1 to TRBJ2-1, with 7 bases matching TRBD2. The CDR3 is 15 amino acids. The ends lost 5 bases at V and 2 bases at J; junction bases unmatched: 6. From germline, CDR1 is WNHNN and CDR2 SYGVQD (reference sequence). CDR3 in amino acids: CASSREGSTYNEQFF. Here the CDR3 DNA reads TGCGCCAGCAGTAGGGAGGGGAGCACCTACAATGAGCAGTTCTTC.

The V call is TRBV28, the J call TRBJ2-7, with no clear D. This CDR3 is built from 13 residues. CDR1 and CDR2 (germline): MDHEN, SYDVKM. V was pared by 2 bases and J by 3 bases, with 8 bases between. CDR3 in amino acids: CASSLTDLYEQYF. CDR3 bases: TGTGCCAGCAGTTTAACAGATCTCTACGAGCAGTACTTC. The full variable domain, with the rest looked up from reference TRBV28 and TRBJ2-7, is DVKVTQSSRYLVKRTGEKVFLECVQDMDHENMFWYRQDPGLGLRLIYFSYDVKMKEKGDIPEGYSVSREKKERFSLILESASTNQTSMYLCASSLTDLYEQYFGPGTRLTVT.

This clone was seen only a few times. The chain is built from TRBV7-2 and TRBJ1-1; D gene unclear. The CDR3 totals 11 residues. The V gene lost 8 bases and the J gene lost 7 bases, with 11 bases spanning the gap. CDR1 is SGHTA and CDR2 is FQGNSA in the germline V gene. CDR3 nucleotide sequence: TGTGCCAGCGGAGGGTGGATTGAAGCTTTCTTT. Translated, it gives CASGGWIEAFF.

The V and J genes are TRBV7-6 and TRBJ2-1, with D unclear. Trimming pared 6 bases from V and 0 bases from J, leaving 15 bases between. This CDR3 is built from 16 residues. The germline gives CDR1 SGHVS, CDR2 FNYEAQ. The CDR3 DNA reads TGTGCCAGCAGTACGCTCGACTTGAGCTCCTACAATGAGCAGTTCTTC. Translation gives CASSTLDLSSYNEQFF.

The chain recombines TRBV19 with TRBJ1-1; D is uncertain. CDR3 length: 13 amino acids. Looked up from germline, CDR1 is LNHDA and CDR2 is SQIVND (reference sequence). V dropped 6 bases and J dropped 0 bases, with 8 bases sitting between them. The CDR3 DNA follows: TGTGCCAGTAGCCTTACACTGAACACTGAAGCTTTCTTT. Translating it yields CASSLTLNTEAFF.